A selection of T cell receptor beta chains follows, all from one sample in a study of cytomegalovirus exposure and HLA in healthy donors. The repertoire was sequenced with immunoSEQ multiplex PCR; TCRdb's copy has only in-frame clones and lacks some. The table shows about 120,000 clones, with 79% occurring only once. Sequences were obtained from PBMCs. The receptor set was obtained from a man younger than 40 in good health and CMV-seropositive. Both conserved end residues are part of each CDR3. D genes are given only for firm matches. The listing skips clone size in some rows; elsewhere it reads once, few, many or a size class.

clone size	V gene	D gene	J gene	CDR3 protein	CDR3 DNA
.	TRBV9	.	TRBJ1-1	CASSPQGKIIAEAFF	TGTGCCAGCAGCCCTCAGGGTAAAATCATAGCTGAAGCTTTCTTT
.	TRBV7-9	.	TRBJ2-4	CASSFSGHTQNSQYF	TGTGCCAGCAGCTTTTCAGGACATACCCAAAACAGTCAGTACTTC
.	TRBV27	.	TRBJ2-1	CASSLYGYNEQFF	TGTGCCAGCAGCCTTTACGGTTACAATGAGCAGTTCTTC
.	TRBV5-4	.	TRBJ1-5	CASSRTTGSNQPQHF	TGCGCCAGCAGCCGCACCACAGGGAGCAATCAGCCCCAGCATTTT
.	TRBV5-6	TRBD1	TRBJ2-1	CASSRDRNNEQFF	TGTGCCAGCAGCCGGGACAGGAACAATGAGCAGTTCTTC
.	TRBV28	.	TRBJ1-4	CASSFGGKGDEKLFF	TGTGCCAGCAGTTTTGGAGGGAAGGGTGATGAAAAACTGTTTTTT
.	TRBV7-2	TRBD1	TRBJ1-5	CASSHDRGLRNQPQHF	TGTGCCAGCAGCCACGACAGGGGGCTTCGGAATCAGCCCCAGCATTTT
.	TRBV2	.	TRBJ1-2	CASRLIEGYTF	TGTGCCAGCAGGCTGATTGAGGGCTACACCTTC
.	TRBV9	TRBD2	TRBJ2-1	CASSPRTSGGADNEQFF	TGTGCCAGCAGCCCAAGGACTAGCGGGGGGGCCGATAATGAGCAGTTCTTC
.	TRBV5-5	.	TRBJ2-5	CARPLRGTQYF	TGTGCCAGACCCCTTAGAGGGACCCAGTACTTC
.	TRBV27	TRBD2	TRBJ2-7	CASSPTLPGLGSYEQYF	TGTGCCAGCAGCCCCACCCTTCCGGGACTAGGATCCTACGAGCAGTACTTC
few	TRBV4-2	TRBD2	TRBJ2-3	CASSRASTSGNTDTQYF	TGTGCCAGCAGCCGAGCTTCGACTAGCGGTAACACAGATACGCAGTATTTT